This T cell receptor beta chain was observed in a study of shared clonotypes between healthy human individuals. Turning to the study itself: Each donor's CD4 naive and CD4 memory cells filled three plates apiece, CD8 naive two, and CD8 memory one.

V was clipped by 5 bases and J by 12 bases; unmatched bases: 10. CDR1 is MNHEY, CDR2 SMNVEV, per germline (reference sequence). The CDR3 is made up of 13 amino acids. An assay was performed, and its level was deep. Some clones are missing from TCRdb's copy, which holds only in-frame ones; the method was immunoSEQ multiplex PCR. Of about 2.5 million clones in the sample, 85% to 95% were seen once. The material sequenced was naive CD4+ T cells from PBMCs. Subset reported: CD45RA+ positively selected. The chain employs TRBV27 and TRBJ2-1; 7 bases line up with TRBD1. The source of this sequence is a man in his late teens or twenties in good health. Some clones in this sample may be carry-over from other donors' samples. CDR3 residues: CASSPTGVGGQFF. CDR3 bases: TGTGCCAGCAGTCCCACAGGGGTCGGAGGGCAGTTCTTC.